The TCR beta chain under discussion was sequenced for a study of T cells after yellow fever vaccination. This clonotype was seen a handful of times. The junction had 14 bases not matched to a gene; V was cut back by 5 bases and J by 7 bases. The CDR3 sequence is 16 residues long. TCR cDNA, made by 5'RACE template switching, carried an added universal primer site and UMIs. Via MiXCR, TCRdb re-called the 5' RACE reads, giving one row per CDR3 protein. The sample lists 300,000 to 400,000 distinct CDR3 sequences; about 9.5% were seen once. This material consisted of PBMCs, taken on the day of the first yellow fever vaccination. This chain connects TRBV12-3 or TRBV12-4 to TRBJ2-5; 9 nucleotides agree with TRBD1. This clonotype originated in a man between 18 and 29 years old who received the YFV17D yellow fever vaccine. Here the CDR3 reads CASSPRGQGIIGTQYF. The CDR3 bases are TGTGCCAGCAGTCCACGAGGACAGGGGATCATTGGGACCCAGTACTTC.